This TCR beta chain was found in a study of graft-versus-host responses after intestinal transplantation. With regard to this clone: Its antigen is undetermined.

The germline CDR1 and CDR2 sequences are MDHEN and SYDVKM. Trimming took 2 bases from V and 0 from J; bases not matched to a gene: 4. The CDR3 covers 15 residues. Profiled with immunoSEQ multiplex PCR; TCRdb holds only in-frame clones, not every one. The sample includes 35,000 to 50,000 clones, approximately 93% seen only once; the top ten take 21%. The sequence was collected from a human donor who was the organ donor for an intestinal transplant. Specimen: unstimulated CD8+ T cells sorted from spleen or lymph node cells, collected before transplant. This chain connects TRBV28 to TRBJ2-7; TRBD1 aligns across 7 bases. Here the CDR3 DNA reads TGTGCCAGCAGTTTAAGGGACAGAGCCTCCTACGAGCAGTACTTC. Its translation is CASSLRDRASYEQYF.